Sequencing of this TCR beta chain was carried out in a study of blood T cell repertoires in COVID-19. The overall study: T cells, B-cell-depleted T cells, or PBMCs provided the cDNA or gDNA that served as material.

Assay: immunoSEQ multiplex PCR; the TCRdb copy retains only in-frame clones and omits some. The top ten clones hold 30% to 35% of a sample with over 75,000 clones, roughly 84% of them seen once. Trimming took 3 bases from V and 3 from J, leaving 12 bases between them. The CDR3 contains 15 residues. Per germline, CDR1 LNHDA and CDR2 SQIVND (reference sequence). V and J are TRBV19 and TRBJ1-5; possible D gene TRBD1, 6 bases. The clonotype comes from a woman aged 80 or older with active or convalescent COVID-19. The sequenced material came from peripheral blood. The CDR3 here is CASSMGRGFNQPQHF. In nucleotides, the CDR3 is TGTGCCAGTAGTATGGGCAGGGGATTCAATCAGCCCCAGCATTTT. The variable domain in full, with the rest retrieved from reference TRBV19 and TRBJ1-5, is DGGITQSPKYLFRKEGQNVTLSCEQNLNHDAMYWYRQDPGQGLRLIYYSQIVNDFQKGDIAEGYSVSREKKESFPLTVTSAQKNPTAFYLCASSMGRGFNQPQHFGDGTRLSIL.